The TCR beta chain described here comes from a study of cytomegalovirus exposure and HLA in healthy donors. The PCR contained 60 Vbeta and 13 Jbeta primers. Sequencing used immunoSEQ multiplex PCR; TCRdb keeps in-frame clones, though not all of them. The sample shows around 36,000 clones, around 81% of them seen only once. Study observations and caveats: Cytomegalovirus status was reportedly diagnosed by the classifier with high sensitivity and specificity. The study designated fewer than 200 TCR beta chains cytomegalovirus-associated. While the bulk of TCR sequences proved rare, some public TCRs turned up in many donors.

On this clone: The antigen is unknown.

The source of this sequence is a woman in her thirties or forties in good health and CMV-seronegative. Material for sequencing was PBMCs.

CDR3 sequence: CASSLGPGLAGGRETQYF. The CDR3 DNA sequence: TGTGCCAGCAGCTTGGGACCGGGACTAGCGGGGGGGCGGGAGACCCAGTACTTC. The chain employs TRBV5-5 and TRBJ2-5; TRBD2 aligns across 16 bases. Per the germline V gene, CDR1 is SGHKS and CDR2 is YYEKEE (reference sequence). The CDR3 has 18 residues. V dropped 0 bases and J dropped 5; count of bases not matched to a gene: 7.